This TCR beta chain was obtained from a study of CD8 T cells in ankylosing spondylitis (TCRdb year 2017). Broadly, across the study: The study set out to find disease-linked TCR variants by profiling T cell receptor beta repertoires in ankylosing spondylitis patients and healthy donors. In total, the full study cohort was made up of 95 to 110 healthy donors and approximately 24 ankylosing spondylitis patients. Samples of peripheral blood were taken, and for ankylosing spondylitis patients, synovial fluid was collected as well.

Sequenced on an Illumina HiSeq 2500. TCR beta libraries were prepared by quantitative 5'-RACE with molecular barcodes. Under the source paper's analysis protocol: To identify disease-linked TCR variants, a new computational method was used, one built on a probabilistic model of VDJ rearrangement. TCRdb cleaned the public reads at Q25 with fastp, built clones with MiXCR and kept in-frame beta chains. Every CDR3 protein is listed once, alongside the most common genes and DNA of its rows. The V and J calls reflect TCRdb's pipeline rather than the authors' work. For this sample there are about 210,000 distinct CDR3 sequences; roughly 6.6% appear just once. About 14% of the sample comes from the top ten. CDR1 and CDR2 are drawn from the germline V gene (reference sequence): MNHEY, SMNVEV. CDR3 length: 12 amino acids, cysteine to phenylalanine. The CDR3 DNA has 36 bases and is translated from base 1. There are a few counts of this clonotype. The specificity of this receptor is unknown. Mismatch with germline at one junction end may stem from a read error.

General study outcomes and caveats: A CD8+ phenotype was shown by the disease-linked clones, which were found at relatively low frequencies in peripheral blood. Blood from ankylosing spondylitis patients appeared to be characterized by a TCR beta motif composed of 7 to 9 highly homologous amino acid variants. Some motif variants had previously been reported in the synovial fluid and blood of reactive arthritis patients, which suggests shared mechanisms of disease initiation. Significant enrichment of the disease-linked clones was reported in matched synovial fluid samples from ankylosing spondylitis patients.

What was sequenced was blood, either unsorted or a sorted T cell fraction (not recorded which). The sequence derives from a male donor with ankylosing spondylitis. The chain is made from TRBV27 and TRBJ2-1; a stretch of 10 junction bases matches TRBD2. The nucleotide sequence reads TGTGCCAGCAGTATGACTAGCGGGCCGTTGGTCTTC. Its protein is CASSMTSGPLVF.